The entry below gives a single T cell receptor beta chain sequence along with its context. Its antigen is not known. These data come from a study of identical twins. Findings of the study overall: Models underestimated how often monozygotic twins shared out-of-frame TCR alpha. Less excess twin sharing appeared in beta out-of-frame sequences. Among out-of-frame alpha sequences shared by twins, low generation probability occurred in excess.

Trimming took 6 bases from V and 2 from J; bases not matched to a gene: 10. Per the germline V gene, CDR1 is DFQATT and CDR2 is SNEGSKA (reference sequence). The CDR3 is made up of 15 amino acids. TCRdb redid the calling of the 5' RACE reads with MiXCR, one entry per CDR3 protein. The sample yields 570,000 or so distinct CDR3 sequences, 7.5% to 10% seen once. Separately, the same data were catalogued under a study of yellow fever vaccine responses in identical twins.

The TCR originated in a woman aged 18 to 35 in good health. Sequencing used PBMCs. The V call is TRBV20-1, the J call TRBJ2-3, with 8 bases matching TRBD1. For the CDR3, the DNA is TGCAGTGCAAACAGGGGGGCTAAAATCACAGATACGCAGTATTTT. Encoded protein: CSANRGAKITDTQYF.